These 7 T cell receptor beta chains were all obtained from the same sample, sequenced in a study of CD8+ T cells in alopecia areata (dated by TCRdb to the late 2010s). What this sample's treatment or condition label stands for: oral pan-JAK inhibitor, 5-10 mg twice daily. Library preparation employed the immunoSEQ multiplex PCR assay. RNA was extracted from all samples and reverse transcribed into cDNA as template for TCR sequencing. In its TCRdb copy, this immuneACCESS table keeps in-frame sequences only and misses some clones. Where compared with another copy, unresolved V genes explain less than half of these, and the others have no known cause. Within this sample are about 270,000 clones, with 60% of them counted one time only. The ten biggest clones cover about 0.88% of the sample. The sample was CD4+ T cells sorted from blood, taken around week 54, from a patient treated with tofacitinib. These receptors were taken from a human donor with alopecia areata.

This clone came up many times. Additional DNA sequences in this sample encode the identical CDR3. This chain joins TRBV7-3 and TRBJ2-3; D may be TRBD2 (5 bases). In germline, CDR1 is SGHTA, CDR2 FQGTGA. V lost 1 base and J 5 bases, leaving 7 bases between the germline ends. This CDR3 comprises 13 residues. CDR3 nucleotide sequence: TGTGCCAGCAGCTTAAATGAGGGAGATACGCAGTATTTT. Translating it yields CASSLNEGDTQYF.

V gene TRBV5-6 combines with J gene TRBJ1-3; D remains ambiguous. Trimming took off 0 bases at V and 0 bases at J, with 7 bases between the two ends. Germline assignment: CDR1 SGHDT and CDR2 YYEEEE. The CDR3 runs to 15 residues. The CDR3 DNA follows: TGTGCCAGCAGCTTGGTACGGCACTCTGGAAACACCATATATTTT. Amino acids: CASSLVRHSGNTIYF.

In its sample, this clone was seen once. The J gene is TRBJ2-7, the V gene TRBV11-2; possibly TRBD1 for D (5 bases). V was shortened by 4 bases and J by 3 bases, with 13 bases between the two germline ends. The CDR3 is made up of 14 amino acids. Germline V lookup: CDR1 SGHAT, CDR2 FQNNGV. Written as DNA, the CDR3 is TGTGCCAGCAGCTACAGGCAAACCGGCTACGAGCAGTACTTC. This codes for CASSYRQTGYEQYF.

This chain connects TRBV30 to TRBJ2-7, with TRBD1 matching over 8 bases. This CDR3 has 14 amino acids. V gave up 2 bases and J gave up 4 bases; unmatched junction bases: 7. Germline V CDR1 and CDR2: GTSNPN, SVGIG (reference sequence). The DNA for the CDR3 is TGTGCCTGGAGTTCAGGGGGCTTATTGTACGAGCAGTACTTC. Translation: CAWSSGGLLYEQYF.

This chain uses TRBV2 with TRBJ2-7; TRBD2 might be the D (6 bases). This CDR3 has 13 amino acids. Looked up from germline, CDR1 is SNHLY and CDR2 is FYNNEI. V lost 11 bases to trimming and J lost 0 bases, with 14 bases between them. Here the CDR3 reads CASTGGISYEQYF. In nucleotides, the CDR3 is TGTGCCTCCACCGGGGGAATCTCCTACGAGCAGTACTTC. The variable domain in full, completed from reference TRBV2 and TRBJ2-7, reads EPEVTQTPSHQVTQMGQEVILRCVPISNHLYFYWYRQILGQKVEFLVSFYNNEISEKSEIFDDQFSVERPDGSNFTLKIRSTKLEDSAMYFCASTGGISYEQYFGPGTRLTVT.

Of note for this clone: Within the sample, other DNA sequences also encode this same CDR3. This rearrangement joins TRBV9 to TRBJ1-1; tentative D call: TRBD1 (5 bases). Germline CDR1 SGDLS, CDR2 YYNGEE. The V end lost 0 bases, the J end lost 3 bases, and 6 bases lay between the germline ends. The CDR3 runs 13 residues. This chain's CDR3 is CASSVAGHTEAFF. CDR3 nucleotide sequence: TGTGCCAGCAGCGTAGCGGGGCACACTGAAGCTTTCTTT.

The chain uses TRBV29-1 and TRBJ2-1; 9 bases map to TRBD1. Germline CDR1 SQVTM, CDR2 ANQGSEA. CDR3 size: 15 residues. Unmatched junction bases numbered 5, after V lost 1 base and J lost 4 bases. CDR3: CSVEGGTGKYNEQFF. CDR3 bases: TGCAGCGTTGAAGGGGGGACAGGGAAGTACAATGAGCAGTTCTTC.